The rows below give T cell receptor beta chains drawn from one sample of a study of cytomegalovirus exposure and HLA in healthy donors. TCRdb's copy holds only in-frame clones and misses some; the assay was immunoSEQ multiplex PCR. The repertoire has more than 120,000 clones, 82% of them found once; the top ten carry approximately 2.4%. The sample comprised PBMCs. The receptors were sampled from a male donor in good health and CMV-seronegative. Both conserved end residues are part of each CDR3. Fields, in order: V gene, clone size, D gene, J gene, CDR3 DNA, CDR3 protein. A D gene is named only where the DNA matches it firmly. Some rows have no size entry. The others give once, few or many, or a class for an expanded clone.

V: TRBV6-1
size: .
D: .
J: TRBJ2-6
DNA: TGTGCCAGCACATTGAAGGGGCCCGGGGCCAACGTCCTGACTTTC
CDR3: CASTLKGPGANVLTF

V: TRBV6-4
size: .
D: .
J: TRBJ2-2
DNA: TGTGCCAGCAGCCGGGGTTCCGGGGAGCTGTTTTTT
CDR3: CASSRGSGELFF

V: TRBV6-5
size: .
D: .
J: TRBJ1-2
DNA: TGTGCCAGCAGTTATTCGGGATCCAACTATGGCTACACCTTC
CDR3: CASSYSGSNYGYTF

V: TRBV9
size: .
D: TRBD1
J: TRBJ2-1
DNA: TGTGCCAGCAGCGTAGCTCCGGGGACAGGGTCGATCAATGAGCAGTTCTTC
CDR3: CASSVAPGTGSINEQFF

V: TRBV27
size: few
D: TRBD2
J: TRBJ2-7
DNA: TGTGCCAGCAAGGGACTAGCGGGAGGGCCCTACGAGCAGTACTTC
CDR3: CASKGLAGGPYEQYF

V: TRBV19
size: .
D: .
J: TRBJ1-3
DNA: TGTGCCAGTAGTCCGCCTTCAGGGCGAGGAAACACCATATATTTT
CDR3: CASSPPSGRGNTIYF

V: TRBV13
size: once
D: TRBD1
J: TRBJ2-7
DNA: TGTGCCAGCAGCAGAGGGGGCATCGGGGCCTACGAGCAGTACTTC
CDR3: CASSRGGIGAYEQYF

V: TRBV6-4
size: .
D: TRBD2
J: TRBJ2-2
DNA: TGTGCCAGCAGTGACCTGGCGGGGGGCAGCACCGGGGAGCTGTTTTTT
CDR3: CASSDLAGGSTGELFF

V: TRBV11-2
size: .
D: .
J: TRBJ2-3
DNA: TGTGCCAGTTGGGCCGGGGGAGCGCAGTATTTT
CDR3: CASWAGGAQYF

V: TRBV4-1
size: .
D: .
J: TRBJ1-1
DNA: TGCGCCAGCAGCCAAAGTCGGTCTACTGAAGCTTTCTTT
CDR3: CASSQSRSTEAFF

V: TRBV7-2
size: once
D: .
J: TRBJ1-2
DNA: TGTGCCAGCAGCCCCAACCAGGGATCCTATGGCTACACCTTC
CDR3: CASSPNQGSYGYTF

V: TRBV5-4
size: .
D: TRBD2
J: TRBJ2-7
DNA: TGTGCCAGCAGCTTGGGTGGGCTAGCGGGAGGTGGGCGCTACGAGCAGTACTTC
CDR3: CASSLGGLAGGGRYEQYF

V: TRBV27
size: .
D: .
J: TRBJ1-5
DNA: TGTGCCAGCGGAACAGGACCCCGGTATCAGCCCCAGCATTTT
CDR3: CASGTGPRYQPQHF

V: TRBV11-2
size: .
D: TRBD2
J: TRBJ2-7
DNA: TGTGCCAGCAGCATACCGGGAGGTCCCCTCGAGCAGTACTTC
CDR3: CASSIPGGPLEQYF

V: TRBV6-5
size: few
D: .
J: TRBJ2-7
DNA: TGTGCCAGCAGTTACTCGAAGGGACAAATCCACGAGCAGTACTTC
CDR3: CASSYSKGQIHEQYF

V: TRBV6-5
size: .
D: TRBD1
J: TRBJ1-1
DNA: TGTGCCAGCAGCTCCCTGACAGGGCGGGGCAGTGAAGCTTTCTTT
CDR3: CASSSLTGRGSEAFF

V: TRBV5-1
size: .
D: TRBD2
J: TRBJ2-1
DNA: TGCGCCAGCAGCGCCGGGACTAGCGGGAGGAGCTACAATGAGCAGTTCTTC
CDR3: CASSAGTSGRSYNEQFF

V: TRBV5-4
size: .
D: TRBD2
J: TRBJ2-7
DNA: TGTGCCAGCAGCTTTAGCGGGAGTCTCGACGAGCAGTACTTC
CDR3: CASSFSGSLDEQYF

V: TRBV7-9
size: .
D: .
J: TRBJ1-4
DNA: TGTGCCAGCAGCTTAGCGCCCTGGGCAGGGCTTAATGAAAAACTGTTTTTT
CDR3: CASSLAPWAGLNEKLFF

V: TRBV2
size: .
D: .
J: TRBJ2-3
DNA: TGTGCCAGGAGTAGAGGAGTTGTTGCAGATACGCAGTATTTT
CDR3: CARSRGVVADTQYF